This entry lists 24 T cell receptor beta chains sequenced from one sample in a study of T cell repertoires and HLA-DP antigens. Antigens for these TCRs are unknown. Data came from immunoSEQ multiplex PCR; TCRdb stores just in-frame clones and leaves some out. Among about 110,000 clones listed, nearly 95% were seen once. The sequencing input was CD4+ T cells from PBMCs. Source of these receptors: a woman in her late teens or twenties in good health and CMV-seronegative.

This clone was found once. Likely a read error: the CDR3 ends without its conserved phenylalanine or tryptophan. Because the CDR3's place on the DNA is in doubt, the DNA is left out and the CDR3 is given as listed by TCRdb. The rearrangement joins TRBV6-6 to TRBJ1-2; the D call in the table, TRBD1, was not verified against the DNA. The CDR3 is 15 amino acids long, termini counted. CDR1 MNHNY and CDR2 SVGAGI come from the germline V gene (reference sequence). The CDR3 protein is CASSYRSPDTNFLFT.

CDR3 nucleotides: TGTGCCAGCAGATTAGCGGGAGGCAGCTCCTACGAGCAGTACTTC. This encodes CASRLAGGSSYEQYF. The chain couples TRBV28 to TRBJ2-7, with 10 bases identical to TRBD2. The CDR3 has 15 amino acids. V shed 6 bases and J 0 bases; nucleotides not matched to a gene: 5. Germline assignment: CDR1 MDHEN and CDR2 SYDVKM.

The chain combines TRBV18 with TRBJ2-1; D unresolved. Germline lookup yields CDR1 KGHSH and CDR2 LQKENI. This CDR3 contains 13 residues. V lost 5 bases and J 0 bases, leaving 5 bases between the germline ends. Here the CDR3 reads CASSTTSYNEQFF. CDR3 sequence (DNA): TGTGCCAGCTCAACCACCTCCTACAATGAGCAGTTCTTC.

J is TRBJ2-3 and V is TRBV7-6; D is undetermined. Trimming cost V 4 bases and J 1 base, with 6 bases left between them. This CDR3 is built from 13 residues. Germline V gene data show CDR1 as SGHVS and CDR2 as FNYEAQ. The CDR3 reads CASSSGRTDTQYF. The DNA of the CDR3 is TGTGCCAGCAGCTCCGGACGCACAGATACGCAGTATTTT.

CDR3 region: CASSPGTAGYEQYV. The CDR3 DNA follows: TGTGCCAGCTCACCCGGGACAGCAGGATACGAGCAGTACGTC. The chain is built from TRBV18 and TRBJ2-7; TRBD1 matches 7 bases. Germline values: CDR1 KGHSH, CDR2 LQKENI. The CDR3 spans 14 residues. V gave up 3 bases and J gave up 4 bases; unmatched junction bases: 6.

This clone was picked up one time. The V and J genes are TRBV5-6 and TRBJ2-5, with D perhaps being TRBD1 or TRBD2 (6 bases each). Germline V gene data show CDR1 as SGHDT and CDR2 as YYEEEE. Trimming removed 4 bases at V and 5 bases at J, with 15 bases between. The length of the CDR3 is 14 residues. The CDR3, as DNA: TGTGCCAGCAGCCGGTGGGGGGCCCTGGAGACCCAGTACTTC. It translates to CASSRWGALETQYF.

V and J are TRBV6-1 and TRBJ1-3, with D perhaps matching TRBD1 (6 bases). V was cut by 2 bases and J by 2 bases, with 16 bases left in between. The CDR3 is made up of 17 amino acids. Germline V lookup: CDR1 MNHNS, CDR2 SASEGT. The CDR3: CASSEQSAGTTGNTIYF. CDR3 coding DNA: TGTGCCAGCAGTGAACAATCTGCCGGGACAACTGGAAACACCATATATTTT.

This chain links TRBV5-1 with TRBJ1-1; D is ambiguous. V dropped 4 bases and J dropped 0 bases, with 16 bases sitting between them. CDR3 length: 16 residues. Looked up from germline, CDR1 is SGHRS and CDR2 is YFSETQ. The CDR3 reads CASSPGASLMNTEAFF. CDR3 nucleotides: TGCGCCAGCAGCCCCGGCGCAAGCCTCATGAACACTGAAGCTTTCTTT.

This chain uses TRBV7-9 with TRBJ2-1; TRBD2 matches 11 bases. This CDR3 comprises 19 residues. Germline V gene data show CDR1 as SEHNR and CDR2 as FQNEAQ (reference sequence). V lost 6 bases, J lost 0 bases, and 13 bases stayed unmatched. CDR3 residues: CASRPPGLAAGGSYNEQFF. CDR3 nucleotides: TGTGCCAGCAGGCCGCCGGGACTAGCGGCCGGGGGCTCCTACAATGAGCAGTTCTTC.

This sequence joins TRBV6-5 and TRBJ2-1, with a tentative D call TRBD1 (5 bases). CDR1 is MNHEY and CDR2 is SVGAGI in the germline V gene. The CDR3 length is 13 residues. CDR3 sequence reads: CSVGHPLGNEQFF. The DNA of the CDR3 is TGTTCCGTCGGACATCCCCTTGGGAATGAGCAGTTCTTC.

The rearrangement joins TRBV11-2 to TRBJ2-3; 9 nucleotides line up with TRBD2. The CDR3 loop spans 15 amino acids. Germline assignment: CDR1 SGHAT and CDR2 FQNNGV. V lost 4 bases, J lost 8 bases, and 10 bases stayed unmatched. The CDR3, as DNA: TGTGCCAGCAGCTCGACTAGCGGCACTATAGGTACGCAGTATTTT. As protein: CASSSTSGTIGTQYF.

Here the CDR3 reads CSVGQGGTQYF. In nucleotides, the CDR3 is TGCAGCGTTGGTCAGGGCGGAACGCAGTATTTT. V and J are TRBV29-1 and TRBJ2-3, with a weak D call TRBD1 (5 bases). This CDR3 is 11 amino acids long. CDR1 is SQVTM and CDR2 is ANQGSEA in the germline V gene. V gave up 4 bases and J gave up 9 bases, with 11 bases separating them.

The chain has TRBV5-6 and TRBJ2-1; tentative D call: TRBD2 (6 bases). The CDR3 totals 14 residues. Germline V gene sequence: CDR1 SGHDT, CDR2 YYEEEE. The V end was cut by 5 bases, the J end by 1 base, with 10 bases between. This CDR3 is CASRGRDSYNEQFF. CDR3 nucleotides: TGTGCCAGCAGGGGGCGGGATTCCTACAATGAGCAGTTCTTC.

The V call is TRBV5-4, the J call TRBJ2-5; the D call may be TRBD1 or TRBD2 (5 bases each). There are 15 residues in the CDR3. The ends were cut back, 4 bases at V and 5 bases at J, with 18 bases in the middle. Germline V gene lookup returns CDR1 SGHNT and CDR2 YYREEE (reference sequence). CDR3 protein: CASSPGGTMGETQYF. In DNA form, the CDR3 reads TGTGCCAGCAGCCCCGGTGGGACCATGGGGGAGACCCAGTACTTC.

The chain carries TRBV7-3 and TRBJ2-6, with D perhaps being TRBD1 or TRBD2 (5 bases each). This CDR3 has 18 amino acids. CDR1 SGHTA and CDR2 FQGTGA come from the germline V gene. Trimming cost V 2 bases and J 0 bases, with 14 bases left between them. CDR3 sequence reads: CASSLRGDFLSGANVLTF. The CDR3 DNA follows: TGTGCCAGCAGCTTACGGGGCGACTTCCTCTCTGGGGCCAACGTCCTGACTTTC. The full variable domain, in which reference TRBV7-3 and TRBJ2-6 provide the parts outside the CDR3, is GAGVSQTPSNKVTEKGKYVELRCDPISGHTALYWYRQSLGQGPEFLIYFQGTGAADDSGLPNDRFFAVRPEGSVSTLKIQRTERGDSAVYLCASSLRGDFLSGANVLTFGAGSRLTVL.

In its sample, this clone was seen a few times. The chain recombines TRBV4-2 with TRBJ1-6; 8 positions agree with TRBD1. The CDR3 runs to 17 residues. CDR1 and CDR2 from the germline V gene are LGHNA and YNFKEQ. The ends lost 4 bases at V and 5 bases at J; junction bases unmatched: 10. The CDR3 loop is CASSRRADRDDNSPLHF. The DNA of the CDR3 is TGTGCCAGCAGCCGAAGGGCGGACAGGGATGATAATTCACCCCTCCACTTT.

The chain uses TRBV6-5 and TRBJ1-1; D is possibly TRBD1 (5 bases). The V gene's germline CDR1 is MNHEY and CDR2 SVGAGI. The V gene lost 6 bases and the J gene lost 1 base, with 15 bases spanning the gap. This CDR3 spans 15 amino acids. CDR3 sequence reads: CASSPRGAGNTEAFF. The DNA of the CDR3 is TGTGCCAGCAGCCCACGTGGGGCGGGGAACACTGAAGCTTTCTTT.

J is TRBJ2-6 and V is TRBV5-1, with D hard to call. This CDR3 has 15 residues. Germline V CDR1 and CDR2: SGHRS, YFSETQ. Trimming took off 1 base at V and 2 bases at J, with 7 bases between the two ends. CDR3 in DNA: TGCGCCAGCAGCTTGAGCAGGCCTGGGGCCAACGTCCTGACTTTC. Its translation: CASSLSRPGANVLTF.

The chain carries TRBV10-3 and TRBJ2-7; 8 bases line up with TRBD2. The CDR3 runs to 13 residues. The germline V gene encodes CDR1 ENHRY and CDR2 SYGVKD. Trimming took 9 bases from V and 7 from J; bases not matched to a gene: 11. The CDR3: CAMGPREVGEQYF. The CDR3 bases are TGTGCCATGGGTCCGCGGGAGGTGGGTGAGCAGTACTTC.

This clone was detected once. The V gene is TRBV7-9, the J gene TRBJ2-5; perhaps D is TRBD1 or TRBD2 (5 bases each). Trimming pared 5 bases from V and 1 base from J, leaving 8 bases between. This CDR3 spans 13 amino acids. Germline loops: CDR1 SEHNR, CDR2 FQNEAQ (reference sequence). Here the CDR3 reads CASSGTPQETQYF. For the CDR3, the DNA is TGTGCCAGCAGCGGGACCCCCCAAGAGACCCAGTACTTC.

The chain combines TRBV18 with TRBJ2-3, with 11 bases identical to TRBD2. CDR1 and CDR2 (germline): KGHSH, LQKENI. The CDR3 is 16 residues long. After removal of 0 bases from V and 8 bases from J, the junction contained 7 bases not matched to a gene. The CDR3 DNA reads TGTGCCAGCTCACCACCGCTAGCGGGAGGCCCTGTTACGCAGTATTTT. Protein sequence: CASSPPLAGGPVTQYF.

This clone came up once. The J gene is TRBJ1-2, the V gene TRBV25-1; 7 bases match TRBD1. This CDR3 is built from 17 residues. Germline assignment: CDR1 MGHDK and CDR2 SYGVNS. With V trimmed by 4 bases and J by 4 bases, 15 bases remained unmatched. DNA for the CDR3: TGTGCCAGCAGTGCACCCGGGACAGCAGTTGATATCTATGGCTACACCTTC. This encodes CASSAPGTAVDIYGYTF.

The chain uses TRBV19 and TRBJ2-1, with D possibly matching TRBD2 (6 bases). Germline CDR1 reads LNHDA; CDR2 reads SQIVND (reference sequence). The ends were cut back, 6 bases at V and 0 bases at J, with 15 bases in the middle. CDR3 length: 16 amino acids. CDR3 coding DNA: TGTGCCAGTAGGCTGAAGCGGGCGGGCTCCTACAATGAGCAGTTCTTC. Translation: CASRLKRAGSYNEQFF.

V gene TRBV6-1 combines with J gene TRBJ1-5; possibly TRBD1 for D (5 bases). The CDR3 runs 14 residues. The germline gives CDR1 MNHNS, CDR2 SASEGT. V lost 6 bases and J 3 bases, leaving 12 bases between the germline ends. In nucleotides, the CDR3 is TGTGCCAGCAGACCCAGGGAACTCAATCAGCCCCAGCATTTT. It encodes CASRPRELNQPQHF.